These 20 T cell receptor beta chains originate from one sample sequenced in a study of CD8 T cells in Susac syndrome. RNA was extracted with the RNeasy kit, and a quantity of roughly 0.45 to 1 ug was reverse transcribed using random hexamers. MiXCR, run by TCRdb on the immunoSEQ multiplex PCR reads, gives a single entry per CDR3 protein. The sample holds around 140,000 distinct CDR3 sequences, 75% to 90% seen once. The sample was CD8+ T cells from PBMCs. The source is a human donor with multiple sclerosis.

This chain links TRBV3-1 with TRBJ2-5; 15 nucleotides agree with TRBD2. Germline loops: CDR1 LGHDT, CDR2 YNNKEL (reference sequence). The length of the CDR3 is 19 residues. V dropped 4 bases and J dropped 1; count of bases not matched to a gene: 10. CDR3 DNA: TGTGCCAGCAGCCGCTCTCCCGGGACTAGCGGGGGGCCCCAAGAGACCCAGTACTTC. Encoded protein: CASSRSPGTSGGPQETQYF.

The rearrangement joins TRBV19 to TRBJ2-3; D might be TRBD2 (6 bases). Germline-derived CDR1 and CDR2 are LNHDA and SQIVND (reference sequence). V lost 5 bases and J lost 2, with 11 bases in between. The CDR3 runs to 14 residues. The CDR3 DNA is TGTGCCAGTAGTCCTCCGGGGGACACAGATACGCAGTATTTT. Translation gives CASSPPGDTDTQYF.

This clonotype was counted once. The chain employs TRBV12-3 or TRBV12-4 and TRBJ2-3, with unresolved D. Trimming took off 6 bases at V and 2 bases at J, with 9 bases between the two ends. The CDR3 runs to 13 residues. The CDR3: CASSPPTTDTQYF. CDR3 DNA sequence: TGTGCCAGCAGCCCCCCAACCACAGATACGCAGTATTTT.

The gene calls are TRBV30 and TRBJ2-7, with D unclear. CDR3 length: 12 amino acids. The V gene's germline CDR1 is GTSNPN and CDR2 SVGIG (reference sequence). V was pared by 1 base and J by 6 bases, with 10 bases between. The CDR3 reads CAWSDGSGEQYV. The DNA for the CDR3 is TGTGCCTGGAGTGACGGGTCCGGCGAGCAGTACGTC.

This chain links TRBV3-1 with TRBJ2-5; D possibly corresponds to TRBD2 (6 bases). The CDR3 covers 13 residues. The germline V and J ends were trimmed by 2 bases and 9 bases, with 13 bases remaining between them. Germline values: CDR1 LGHDT, CDR2 YNNKEL (reference sequence). The CDR3 DNA is TGTGCCAGCAGCCAACGACCCGGGGAGGCCCAGTACTTC. Amino acid sequence: CASSQRPGEAQYF.

The rearrangement joins TRBV20-1 to TRBJ1-6; D remains ambiguous. Per the germline V gene, CDR1 is DFQATT and CDR2 is SNEGSKA (reference sequence). This CDR3 is 13 amino acids long. Trimming stripped 6 bases from V and 8 bases from J, with 14 bases between. The DNA of the CDR3 is TGCAGTGCCCCTAAGGGTCTGTATTCACCCCTCCACTTT. Protein: CSAPKGLYSPLHF.

The chain is built from TRBV2 and TRBJ1-2, with TRBD1 identical over 9 bases. Germline lookup yields CDR1 SNHLY and CDR2 FYNNEI. This CDR3 is 12 amino acids long. With V trimmed by 8 bases and J by 8 bases, 6 bases remained unmatched. The CDR3 nucleotides are TGTGCCAGCGAGGGACAGGGCTCAGGCTACACCTTC. It translates to CASEGQGSGYTF.

V is TRBV19 and J is TRBJ1-1; no definite D call. Germline CDR1 and CDR2: LNHDA and SQIVND (reference sequence). The CDR3 spans 12 residues. V lost 3 bases and J lost 5, with 7 bases in between. Here the CDR3 reads CASSMGSTEAFF. In nucleotides, the CDR3 is TGTGCCAGTAGTATGGGGTCAACTGAAGCTTTCTTT.

This sequence joins TRBV15 and TRBJ2-1, with D perhaps matching TRBD2 (5 bases). With 4 bases removed from V and 4 bases from J, the gap between germline ends came to 14 bases. This CDR3 region has 15 residues. The germline CDR1 and CDR2 sequences are LNHNV and YYDKDF (reference sequence). CDR3 loop: CATSTRDLGYNEQFF. The CDR3 DNA follows: TGTGCCACCAGCACCCGGGATCTGGGATACAATGAGCAGTTCTTC.

This clonotype came up a few times. The chain joins TRBV6-2 or TRBV6-3 to TRBJ1-5; tentative D call: TRBD1 (5 bases). This CDR3 spans 14 amino acids. From germline, CDR1 is MNHEY and CDR2 SVGEGT. Trimming cost V 4 bases and J 4 bases, with 11 bases left between them. CDR3 sequence reads: CASSWGVDNQPQHF. The CDR3 nucleotides read TGTGCCAGCAGTTGGGGGGTTGATAATCAGCCCCAGCATTTT.

The chain uses TRBV2 and TRBJ1-1, with D tentatively TRBD1 (5 bases). Germline V gene lookup returns CDR1 SNHLY and CDR2 FYNNEI. The CDR3 is 12 amino acids. Trimming took off 11 bases at V and 0 bases at J, with 10 bases between the two ends. The chain's CDR3 is CAGGSLNTEAFF. DNA for the CDR3: TGTGCCGGGGGGTCATTGAACACTGAAGCTTTCTTT.

The chain couples TRBV2 to TRBJ2-1; 10 bases match TRBD1. Losses at the gene ends were 7 bases for V and 7 bases for J; bases not matched to a gene: 10. This CDR3 comprises 15 residues. Per germline, CDR1 SNHLY and CDR2 FYNNEI. The CDR3 DNA follows: TGTGCCAGCATCTCAGGGGACAGGGGTGGGAATGAGCAGTTCTTC. Its translation is CASISGDRGGNEQFF.

Worth noting for this clonotype: With a much larger clone just one base away, this may be a read error. No conserved phenylalanine or tryptophan is present at the end of the CDR3, so a read error is the likely explanation. The chain has TRBV6-2 or TRBV6-3 and TRBJ2-7; TRBD2 aligns across 9 bases. Trimming at V came to 8 bases and at J to 0 bases, leaving 5 bases not matched to a gene. Germline CDR1 and CDR2: MNHEY and SVGEGT. The CDR3 has 14 residues. DNA for the CDR3: TGTGCCAGCGGCGGGAGGGGTCTCTCCTACGAGCAGTACGGC. Protein product: CASGGRGLSYEQYG.

The chain links TRBV4-1 to TRBJ1-4; no reliable D call. This CDR3 has 16 amino acids. V lost 4 bases and J lost 7, with 19 bases in between. The V gene's germline CDR1 is MGHRA and CDR2 YSYEKL. This CDR3 reads CASSRGSWRVGEKLFF. In DNA, the CDR3 is TGCGCCAGCAGCCGAGGTTCCTGGAGGGTGGGTGAAAAACTGTTTTTT.

This chain links TRBV4-3 with TRBJ1-2; D ambiguous. With 1 base removed from V and 2 bases from J, the gap between germline ends came to 11 bases. This CDR3 spans 15 amino acids. Germline assignment: CDR1 LGHNA and CDR2 YSLEER. The CDR3 DNA reads TGCGCCAGCAGCCAAGTTCTTGGCGGAAACTATGGCTACACCTTC. This translates into CASSQVLGGNYGYTF.

The chain joins TRBV10-3 to TRBJ1-1; no clear D. The germline V and J ends were trimmed by 0 bases and 2 bases, with 7 bases remaining between them. Germline-derived CDR1 and CDR2 are ENHRY and SYGVKD. CDR3 length: 14 amino acids. Written as DNA, the CDR3 is TGTGCCATCAGTGAGTCGGAGGGAAACACTGAAGCTTTCTTT. Translation: CAISESEGNTEAFF.

The rearrangement links TRBV11-2 to TRBJ1-1; the D gene is possibly TRBD1 (5 bases). Germline values: CDR1 SGHAT, CDR2 FQNNGV. Trimming took 1 base from V and 0 from J, leaving 9 bases between them. CDR3 length: 15 amino acids. CDR3 residues: CASSLASTVNTEAFF. In DNA, the CDR3 is TGTGCCAGCAGCTTAGCCTCGACAGTGAACACTGAAGCTTTCTTT.

The chain uses TRBV4-1 and TRBJ2-1; 8 bases fit TRBD1. Trimming removed 4 bases from V and 8 bases from J; junction bases left unmatched: 4. The CDR3 totals 13 residues. Per germline, CDR1 MGHRA and CDR2 YSYEKL. CDR3 DNA: TGCGCCAGCAGCCTGGGGACAGGTCATGAGCAGTTCTTC. It is translated as CASSLGTGHEQFF.

V usage is TRBV24-1 and J usage is TRBJ1-3; D not resolved. The CDR3 spans 13 residues. Germline V lookup: CDR1 KGHDR, CDR2 SFDVKD. Trimming left V 7 bases short and J 0 bases short, with 6 bases between. The CDR3, as DNA: TGTGCCACCAGCGCTAGCTCTGGAAACACCATATATTTT. This codes for CATSASSGNTIYF.

The chain carries TRBV10-3 and TRBJ2-3; maybe TRBD2 (5 bases). The CDR3 has 14 amino acids. In germline, CDR1 is ENHRY, CDR2 SYGVKD. The germline V and J ends were trimmed by 0 bases and 3 bases, with 7 bases remaining between them. The CDR3 nucleotides are TGTGCCATCAGTGAGTCGAGGAGGACAGATACGCAGTATTTT. This codes for CAISESRRTDTQYF.